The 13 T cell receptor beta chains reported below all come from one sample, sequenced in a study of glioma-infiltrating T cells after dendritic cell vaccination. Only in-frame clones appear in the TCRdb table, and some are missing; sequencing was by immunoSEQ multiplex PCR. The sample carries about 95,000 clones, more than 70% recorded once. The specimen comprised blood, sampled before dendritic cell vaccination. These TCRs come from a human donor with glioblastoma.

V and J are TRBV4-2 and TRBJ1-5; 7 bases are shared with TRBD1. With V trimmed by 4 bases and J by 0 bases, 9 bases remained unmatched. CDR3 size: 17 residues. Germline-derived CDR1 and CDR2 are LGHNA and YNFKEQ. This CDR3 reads CASSPPLTGNSNQPQHF. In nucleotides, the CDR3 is TGTGCCAGCAGCCCTCCCTTGACAGGGAATAGCAATCAGCCCCAGCATTTT.

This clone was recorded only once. CDR3 sequence reads: CSALTERWAFF. DNA for the CDR3: TGCAGTGCTCTGACAGAGCGCTGGGCTTTCTTT. The J gene is TRBJ1-1, the V gene TRBV20-1; possible D gene TRBD1, 5 bases. Germline V gene sequence: CDR1 DFQATT, CDR2 SNEGSKA (reference sequence). The CDR3 runs 11 residues. V was pared by 5 bases and J by 11 bases, with 15 bases between.

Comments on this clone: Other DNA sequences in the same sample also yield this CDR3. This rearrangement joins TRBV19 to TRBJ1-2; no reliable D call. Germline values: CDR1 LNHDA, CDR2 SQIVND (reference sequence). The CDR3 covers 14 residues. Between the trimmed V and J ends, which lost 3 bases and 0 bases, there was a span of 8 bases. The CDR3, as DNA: TGTGCCAGTAGTATCGGAGCAGCTAACTATGGCTACACCTTC. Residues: CASSIGAANYGYTF.

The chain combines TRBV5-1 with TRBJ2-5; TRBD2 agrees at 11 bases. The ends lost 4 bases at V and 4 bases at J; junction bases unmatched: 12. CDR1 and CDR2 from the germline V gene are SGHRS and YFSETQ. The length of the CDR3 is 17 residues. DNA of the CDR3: TGCGCCAGCAGCCTAGGGACTAGCGGAGGGGGAGGAGAGACCCAGTACTTC. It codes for CASSLGTSGGGGETQYF.

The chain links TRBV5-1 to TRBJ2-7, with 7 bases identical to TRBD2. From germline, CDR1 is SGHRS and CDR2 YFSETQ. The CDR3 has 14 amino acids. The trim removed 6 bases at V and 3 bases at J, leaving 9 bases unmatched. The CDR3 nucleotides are TGCGCCAGCAAATTGTGGGGGGGTGACTACGAGCAGTACTTC. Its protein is CASKLWGGDYEQYF. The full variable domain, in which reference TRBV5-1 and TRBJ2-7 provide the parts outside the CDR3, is KAGVTQTPRYLIKTRGQQVTLSCSPISGHRSVSWYQQTPGQGLQFLFEYFSETQRNKGNFPGRFSGRQFSNSRSEMNVSTLELGDSALYLCASKLWGGDYEQYFGPGTRLTVT.

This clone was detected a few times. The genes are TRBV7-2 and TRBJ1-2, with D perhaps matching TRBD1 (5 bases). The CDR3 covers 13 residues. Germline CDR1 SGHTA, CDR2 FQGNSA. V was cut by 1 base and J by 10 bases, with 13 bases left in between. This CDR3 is CASSLGGGDHYTF. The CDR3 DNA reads TGTGCCAGCAGCTTAGGGGGAGGGGACCACTACACCTTC.

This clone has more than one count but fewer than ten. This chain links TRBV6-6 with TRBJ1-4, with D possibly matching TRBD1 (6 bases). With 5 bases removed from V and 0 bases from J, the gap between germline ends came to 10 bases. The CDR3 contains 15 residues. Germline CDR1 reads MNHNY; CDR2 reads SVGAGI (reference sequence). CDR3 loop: CASSIQGATNEKLFF. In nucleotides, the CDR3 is TGTGCCAGCAGTATACAGGGTGCAACTAATGAAAAACTGTTTTTT.

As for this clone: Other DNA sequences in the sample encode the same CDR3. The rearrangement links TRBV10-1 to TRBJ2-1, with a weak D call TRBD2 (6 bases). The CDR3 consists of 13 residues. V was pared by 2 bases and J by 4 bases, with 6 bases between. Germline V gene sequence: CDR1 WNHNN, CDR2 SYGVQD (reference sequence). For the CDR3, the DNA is TGCGCCAGCAGTGAGGCGGGGTACAATGAGCAGTTCTTC. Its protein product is CASSEAGYNEQFF.

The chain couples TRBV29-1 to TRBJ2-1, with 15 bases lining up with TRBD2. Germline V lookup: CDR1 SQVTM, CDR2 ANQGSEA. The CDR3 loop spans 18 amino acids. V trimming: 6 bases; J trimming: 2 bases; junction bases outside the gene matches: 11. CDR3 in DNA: TGCAGCGTGGATGGACTAGCGGGAGGGCCTAGGGCCTACAATGAGCAGTTCTTC. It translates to CSVDGLAGGPRAYNEQFF.

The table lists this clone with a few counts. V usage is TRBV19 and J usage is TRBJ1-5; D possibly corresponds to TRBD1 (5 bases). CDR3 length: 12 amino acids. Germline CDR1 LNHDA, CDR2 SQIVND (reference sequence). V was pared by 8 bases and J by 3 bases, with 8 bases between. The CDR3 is CASQGFNQPQHF. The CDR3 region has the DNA TGTGCCAGTCAGGGTTTCAATCAGCCCCAGCATTTT.

CDR3 loop: CASTGGDYEQYF. The CDR3, as DNA: TGTGCCAGCACTGGCGGGGACTACGAGCAGTACTTC. The genes are TRBV6-5 and TRBJ2-7, with D possibly being TRBD2 (6 bases). Germline V gene sequence: CDR1 MNHEY, CDR2 SVGAGI. V dropped 7 bases and J dropped 3 bases, with 10 bases sitting between them. This CDR3 is built from 12 residues.

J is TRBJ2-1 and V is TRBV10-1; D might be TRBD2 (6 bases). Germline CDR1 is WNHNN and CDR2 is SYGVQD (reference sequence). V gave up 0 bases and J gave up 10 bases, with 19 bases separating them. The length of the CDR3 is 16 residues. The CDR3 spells CASSESTLGLSGEQFF. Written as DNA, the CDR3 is TGCGCCAGCAGTGAGTCTACCCTGGGACTTTCAGGGGAGCAGTTCTTC.

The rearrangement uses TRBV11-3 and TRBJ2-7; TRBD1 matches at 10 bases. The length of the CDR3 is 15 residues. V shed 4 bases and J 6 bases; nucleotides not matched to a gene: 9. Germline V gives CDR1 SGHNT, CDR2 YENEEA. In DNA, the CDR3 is TGTGCCAGCAGCTCAAAGAGGACAGGGGGTTCCGAGCAGTACTTC. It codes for CASSSKRTGGSEQYF. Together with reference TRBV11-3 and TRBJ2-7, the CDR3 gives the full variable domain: EAGVVQSPRYKIIEKKQPVAFWCNPISGHNTLYWYLQNLGQGPELLIRYENEEAVDDSQLPKDRFSAERLKGVDSTLKIQPAELGDSAVYLCASSSKRTGGSEQYFGPGTRLTVT.